This T cell receptor beta chain was identified in a study of CD8 T cells in ankylosing spondylitis. Study observations and caveats: There was a TCR beta motif, made of several highly homologous variants, that appeared characteristic of ankylosing spondylitis blood. There was reportedly significant enrichment of clones that were disease-linked in matched ankylosing spondylitis synovial fluid. A subset of motif variants has previously been described in the synovial fluid and blood of reactive arthritis.

TCRdb ran MiXCR on the 5' RACE reads and lists one entry per CDR3 protein. The sample has 800,000 to 900,000 distinct CDR3 sequences, approximately 10% seen once. Germline V CDR1 and CDR2: MDHEN, SYDVKM. This CDR3 comprises 14 residues. V lost 6 bases and J lost 6; bases outside the gene matches: 6. In the case of this clonotype: Antigen: not known.

The sequence came from a male donor with ankylosing spondylitis. V usage is TRBV28 and J usage is TRBJ2-2; 8 bases match TRBD1. The sequenced sample consisted of blood, either unsorted or a sorted T cell fraction (not recorded which). The CDR3 DNA reads TGTGCCAGCAGGTCGGACAGGGTGGCCGGGGAGCTGTTTTTT. Translating gives CASRSDRVAGELFF.